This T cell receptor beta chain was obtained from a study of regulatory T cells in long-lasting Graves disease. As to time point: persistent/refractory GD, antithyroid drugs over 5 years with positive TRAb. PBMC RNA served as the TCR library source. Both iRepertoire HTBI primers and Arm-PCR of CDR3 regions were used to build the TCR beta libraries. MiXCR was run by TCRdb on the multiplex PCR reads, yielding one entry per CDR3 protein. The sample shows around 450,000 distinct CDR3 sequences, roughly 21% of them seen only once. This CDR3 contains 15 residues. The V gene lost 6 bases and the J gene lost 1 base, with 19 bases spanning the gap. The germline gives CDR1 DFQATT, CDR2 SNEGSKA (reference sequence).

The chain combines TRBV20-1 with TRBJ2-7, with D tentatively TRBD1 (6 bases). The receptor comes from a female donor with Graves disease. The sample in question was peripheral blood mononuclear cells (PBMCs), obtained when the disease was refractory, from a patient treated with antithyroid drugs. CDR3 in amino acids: CSAPNRAGESYEQYF. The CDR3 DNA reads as TGCAGTGCCCCGAACCGGGCAGGGGAATCCTACGAGCAGTACTTC.